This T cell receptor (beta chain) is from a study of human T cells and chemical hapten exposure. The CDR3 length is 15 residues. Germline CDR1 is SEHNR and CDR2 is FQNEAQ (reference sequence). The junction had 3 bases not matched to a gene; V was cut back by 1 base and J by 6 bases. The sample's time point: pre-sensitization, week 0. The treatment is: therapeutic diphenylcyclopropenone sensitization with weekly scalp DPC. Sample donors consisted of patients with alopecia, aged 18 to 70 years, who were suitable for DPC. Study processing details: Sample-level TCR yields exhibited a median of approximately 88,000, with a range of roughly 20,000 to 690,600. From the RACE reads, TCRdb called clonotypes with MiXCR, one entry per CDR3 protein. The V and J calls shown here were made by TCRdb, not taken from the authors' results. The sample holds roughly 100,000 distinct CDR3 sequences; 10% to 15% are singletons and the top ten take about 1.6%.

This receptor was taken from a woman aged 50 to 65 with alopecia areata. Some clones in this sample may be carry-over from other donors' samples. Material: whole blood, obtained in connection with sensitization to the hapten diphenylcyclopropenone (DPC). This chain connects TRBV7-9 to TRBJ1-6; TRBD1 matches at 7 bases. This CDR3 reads CASSLGTGVNSPLHF. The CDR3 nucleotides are TGTGCCAGCAGCTTAGGAACAGGGGTTAATTCACCCCTCCACTTT.